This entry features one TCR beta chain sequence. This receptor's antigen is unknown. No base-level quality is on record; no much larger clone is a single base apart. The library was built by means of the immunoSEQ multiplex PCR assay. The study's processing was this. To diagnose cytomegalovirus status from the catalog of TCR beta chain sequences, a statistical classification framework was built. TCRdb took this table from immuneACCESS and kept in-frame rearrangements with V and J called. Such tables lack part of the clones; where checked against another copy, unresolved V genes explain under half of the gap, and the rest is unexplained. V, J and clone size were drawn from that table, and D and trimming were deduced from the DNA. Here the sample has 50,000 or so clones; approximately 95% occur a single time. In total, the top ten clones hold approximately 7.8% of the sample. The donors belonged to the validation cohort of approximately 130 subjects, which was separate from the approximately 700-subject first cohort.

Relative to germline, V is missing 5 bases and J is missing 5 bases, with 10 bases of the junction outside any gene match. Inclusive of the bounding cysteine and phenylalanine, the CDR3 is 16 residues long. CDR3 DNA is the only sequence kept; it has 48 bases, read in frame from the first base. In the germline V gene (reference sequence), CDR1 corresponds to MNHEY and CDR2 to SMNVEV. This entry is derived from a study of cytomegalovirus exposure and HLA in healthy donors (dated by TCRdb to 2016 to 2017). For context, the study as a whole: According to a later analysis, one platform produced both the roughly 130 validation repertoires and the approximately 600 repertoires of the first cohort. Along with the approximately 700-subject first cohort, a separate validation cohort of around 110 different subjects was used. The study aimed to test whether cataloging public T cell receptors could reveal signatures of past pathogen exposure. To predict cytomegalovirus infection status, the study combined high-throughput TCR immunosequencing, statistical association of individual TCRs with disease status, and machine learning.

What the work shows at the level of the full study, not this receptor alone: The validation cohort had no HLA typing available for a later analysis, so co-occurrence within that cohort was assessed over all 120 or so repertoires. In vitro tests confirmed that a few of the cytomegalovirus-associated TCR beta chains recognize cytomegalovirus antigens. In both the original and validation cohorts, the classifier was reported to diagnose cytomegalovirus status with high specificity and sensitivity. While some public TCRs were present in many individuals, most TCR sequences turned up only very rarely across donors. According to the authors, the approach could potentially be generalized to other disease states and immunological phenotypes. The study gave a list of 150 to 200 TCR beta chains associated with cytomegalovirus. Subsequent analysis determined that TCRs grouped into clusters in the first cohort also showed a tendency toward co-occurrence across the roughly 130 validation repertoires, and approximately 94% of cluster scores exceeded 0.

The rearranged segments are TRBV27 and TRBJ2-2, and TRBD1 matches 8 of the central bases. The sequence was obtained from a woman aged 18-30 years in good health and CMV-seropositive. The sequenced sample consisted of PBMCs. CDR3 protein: CASSLPDRGGTGELFF. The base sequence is TGTGCCAGCAGTCTACCTGACAGGGGCGGTACCGGGGAGCTGTTTTTT.